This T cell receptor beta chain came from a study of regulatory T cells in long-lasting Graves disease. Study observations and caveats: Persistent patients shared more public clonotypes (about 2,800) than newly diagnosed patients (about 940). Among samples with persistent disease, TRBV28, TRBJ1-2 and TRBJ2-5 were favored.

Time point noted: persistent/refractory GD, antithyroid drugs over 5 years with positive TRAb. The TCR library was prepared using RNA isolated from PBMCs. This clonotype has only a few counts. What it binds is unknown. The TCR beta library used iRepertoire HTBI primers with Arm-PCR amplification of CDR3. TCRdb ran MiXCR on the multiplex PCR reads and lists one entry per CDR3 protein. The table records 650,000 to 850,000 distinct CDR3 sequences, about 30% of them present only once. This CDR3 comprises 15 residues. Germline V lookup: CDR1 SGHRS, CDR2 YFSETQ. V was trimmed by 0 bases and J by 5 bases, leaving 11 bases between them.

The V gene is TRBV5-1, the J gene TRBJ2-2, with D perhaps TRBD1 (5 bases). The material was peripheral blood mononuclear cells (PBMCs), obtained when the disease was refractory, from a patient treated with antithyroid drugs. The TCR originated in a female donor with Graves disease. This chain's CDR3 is CASSLDGQYTGELFF. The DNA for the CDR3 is TGCGCCAGCAGCTTGGACGGACAATATACCGGGGAGCTGTTTTTT.